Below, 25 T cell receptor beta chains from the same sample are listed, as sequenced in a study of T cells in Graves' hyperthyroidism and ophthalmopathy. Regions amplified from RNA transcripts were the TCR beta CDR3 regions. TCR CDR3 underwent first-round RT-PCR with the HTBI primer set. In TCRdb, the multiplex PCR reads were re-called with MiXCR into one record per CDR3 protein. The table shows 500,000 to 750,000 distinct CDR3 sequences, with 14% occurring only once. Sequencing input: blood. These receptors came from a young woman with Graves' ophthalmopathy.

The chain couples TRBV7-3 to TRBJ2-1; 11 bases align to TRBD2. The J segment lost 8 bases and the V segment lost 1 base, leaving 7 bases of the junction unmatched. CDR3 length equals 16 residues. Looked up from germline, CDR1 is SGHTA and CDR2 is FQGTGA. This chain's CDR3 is CASSLKLAGVNDEQFF. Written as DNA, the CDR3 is TGTGCCAGCAGCTTAAAACTAGCGGGAGTAAATGATGAGCAGTTCTTC.

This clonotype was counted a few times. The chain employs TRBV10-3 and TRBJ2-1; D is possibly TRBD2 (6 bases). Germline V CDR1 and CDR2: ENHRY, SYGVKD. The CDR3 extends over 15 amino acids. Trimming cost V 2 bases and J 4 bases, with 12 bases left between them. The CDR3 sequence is CAISEVTSSYNEQFF. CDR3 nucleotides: TGTGCCATCAGTGAGGTAACTAGCAGTTACAATGAGCAGTTCTTC.

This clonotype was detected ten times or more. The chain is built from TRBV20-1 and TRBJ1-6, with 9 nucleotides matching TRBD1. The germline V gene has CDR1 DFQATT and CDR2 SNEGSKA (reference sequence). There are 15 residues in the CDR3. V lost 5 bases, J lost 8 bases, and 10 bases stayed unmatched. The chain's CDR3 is CSAFRDRAAHSPLHF. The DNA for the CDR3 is TGCAGTGCTTTCCGGGACAGGGCGGCCCATTCACCCCTCCACTTT.

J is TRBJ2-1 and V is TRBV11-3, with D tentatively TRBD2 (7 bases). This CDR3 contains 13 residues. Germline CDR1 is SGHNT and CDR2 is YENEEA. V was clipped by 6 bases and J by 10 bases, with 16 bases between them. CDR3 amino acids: CASSYQRDTEQFF. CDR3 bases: TGTGCCAGCAGTTACCAGCGGGACACCGAGCAGTTCTTC.

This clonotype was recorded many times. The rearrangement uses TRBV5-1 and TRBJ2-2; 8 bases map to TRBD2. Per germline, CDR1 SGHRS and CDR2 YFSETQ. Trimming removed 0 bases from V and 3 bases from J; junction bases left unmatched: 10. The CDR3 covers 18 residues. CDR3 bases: TGCGCCAGCAGCTTGGACCCAACGGGAGGGCCGTACACCGGGGAGCTGTTTTTT. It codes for CASSLDPTGGPYTGELFF.

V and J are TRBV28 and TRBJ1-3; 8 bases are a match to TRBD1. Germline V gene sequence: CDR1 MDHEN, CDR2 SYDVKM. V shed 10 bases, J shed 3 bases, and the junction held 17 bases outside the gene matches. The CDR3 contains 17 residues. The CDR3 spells CATIPPQGQEDGNTIYF. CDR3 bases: TGTGCCACCATCCCTCCCCAGGGACAGGAAGATGGAAACACCATATATTTT.

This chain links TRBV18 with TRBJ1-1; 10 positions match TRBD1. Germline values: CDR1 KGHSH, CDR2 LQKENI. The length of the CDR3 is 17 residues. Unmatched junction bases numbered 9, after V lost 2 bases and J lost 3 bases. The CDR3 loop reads CASSPSRQGAGDTEAFF. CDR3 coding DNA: TGTGCCAGCTCACCATCCCGACAGGGGGCTGGCGACACTGAAGCTTTCTTT.

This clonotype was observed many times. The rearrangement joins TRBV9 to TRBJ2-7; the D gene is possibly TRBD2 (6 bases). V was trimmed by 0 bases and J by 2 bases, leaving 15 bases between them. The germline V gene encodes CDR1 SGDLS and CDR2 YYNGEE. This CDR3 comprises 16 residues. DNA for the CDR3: TGTGCCAGCAGCGTAGACGGCGGGGCTTTGGCCTACGAGCAGTACTTC. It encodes CASSVDGGALAYEQYF.

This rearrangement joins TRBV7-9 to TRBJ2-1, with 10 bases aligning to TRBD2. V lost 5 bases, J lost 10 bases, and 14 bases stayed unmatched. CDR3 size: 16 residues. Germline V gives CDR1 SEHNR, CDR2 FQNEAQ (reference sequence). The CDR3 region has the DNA TGTGCCAGCAGCCCAAACTATAGCGGGAGGTTCCGGGAGCAGTTCTTC. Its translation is CASSPNYSGRFREQFF.

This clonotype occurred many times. CDR3 sequence reads: CASSQSGVSRHGYTF. CDR3 nucleotide sequence: TGTGCCAGCAGCCAAAGCGGGGTTTCCCGGCATGGCTACACCTTC. The V call is TRBV7-3, the J call TRBJ1-2; D is uncertain. CDR3 length: 15 residues. Germline loops: CDR1 SGHTA, CDR2 FQGTGA. Trimming cost V 5 bases and J 6 bases, with 19 bases left between them. The entire variable domain, with the rest obtained from reference TRBV7-3 and TRBJ1-2, is as follows: GAGVSQTPSNKVTEKGKYVELRCDPISGHTALYWYRQSLGQGPEFLIYFQGTGAADDSGLPNDRFFAVRPEGSVSTLKIQRTERGDSAVYLCASSQSGVSRHGYTFGSGTRLTVV.

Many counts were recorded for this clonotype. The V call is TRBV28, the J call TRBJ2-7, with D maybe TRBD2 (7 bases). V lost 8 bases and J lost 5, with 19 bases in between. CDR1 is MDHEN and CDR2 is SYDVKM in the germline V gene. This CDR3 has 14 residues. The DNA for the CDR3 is TGTGCCAGCGGGGGGCTAGCGGCCCTCCACGAGCAGTACTTC. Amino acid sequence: CASGGLAALHEQYF. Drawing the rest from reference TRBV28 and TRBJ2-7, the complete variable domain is DVKVTQSSRYLVKRTGEKVFLECVQDMDHENMFWYRQDPGLGLRLIYFSYDVKMKEKGDIPEGYSVSREKKERFSLILESASTNQTSMYLCASGGLAALHEQYFGPGTRLTVT.

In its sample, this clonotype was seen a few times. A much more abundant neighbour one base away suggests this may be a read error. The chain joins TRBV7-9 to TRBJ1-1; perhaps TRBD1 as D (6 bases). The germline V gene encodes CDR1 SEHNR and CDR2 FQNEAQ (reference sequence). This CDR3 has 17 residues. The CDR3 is CASSSTDSRIMNTGAFF. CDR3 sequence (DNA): TGTGCCAGCAGCTCTACGGACAGCCGTATAATGAACACTGGAGCTTTCTTT.

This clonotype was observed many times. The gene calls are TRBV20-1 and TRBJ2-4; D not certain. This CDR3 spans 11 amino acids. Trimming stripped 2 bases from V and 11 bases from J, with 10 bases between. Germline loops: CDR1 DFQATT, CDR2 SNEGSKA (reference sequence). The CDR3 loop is CSARPGRVQYF. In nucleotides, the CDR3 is TGCAGTGCTAGACCCGGACGGGTTCAGTACTTC.

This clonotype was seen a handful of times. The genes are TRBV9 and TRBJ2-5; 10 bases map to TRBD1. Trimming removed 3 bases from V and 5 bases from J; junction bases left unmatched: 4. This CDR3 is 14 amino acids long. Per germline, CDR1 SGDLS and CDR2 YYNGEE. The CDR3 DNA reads TGTGCCAGCAGCGGGACAGGGGGATTTGAGACCCAGTACTTC. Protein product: CASSGTGGFETQYF. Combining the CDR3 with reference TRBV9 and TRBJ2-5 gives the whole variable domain DSGVTQTPKHLITATGQRVTLRCSPRSGDLSVYWYQQSLDQGLQFLIQYYNGEERAKGNILERFSAQQFPDLHSELNLSSLELGDSALYFCASSGTGGFETQYFGPGTRLLVL.

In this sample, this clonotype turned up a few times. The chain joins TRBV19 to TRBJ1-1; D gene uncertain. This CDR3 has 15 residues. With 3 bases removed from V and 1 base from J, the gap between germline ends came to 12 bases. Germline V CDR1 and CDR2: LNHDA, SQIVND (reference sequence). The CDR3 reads CASSITENRNTEAFF. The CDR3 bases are TGTGCCAGTAGTATCACAGAAAATCGGAACACTGAAGCTTTCTTT.

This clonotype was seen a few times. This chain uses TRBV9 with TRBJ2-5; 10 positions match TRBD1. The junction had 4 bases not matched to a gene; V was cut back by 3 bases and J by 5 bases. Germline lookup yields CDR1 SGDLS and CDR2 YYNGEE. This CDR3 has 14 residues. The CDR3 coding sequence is TGTGCCAGCAGCGGCCGGGACAGGGGTGAGACCCAGTACTTC. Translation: CASSGRDRGETQYF.

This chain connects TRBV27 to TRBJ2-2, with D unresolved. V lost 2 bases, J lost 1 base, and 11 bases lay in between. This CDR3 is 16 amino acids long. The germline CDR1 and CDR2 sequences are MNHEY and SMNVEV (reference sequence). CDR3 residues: CASSLMRTLNTGELFF. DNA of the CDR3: TGTGCCAGCAGTTTAATGAGGACCCTGAACACCGGGGAGCTGTTTTTT.

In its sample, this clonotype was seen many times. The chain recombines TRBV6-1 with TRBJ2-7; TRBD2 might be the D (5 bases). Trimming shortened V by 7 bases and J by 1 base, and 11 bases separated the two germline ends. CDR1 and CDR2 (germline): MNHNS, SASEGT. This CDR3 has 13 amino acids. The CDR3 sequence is CASTSLDSYEQYF. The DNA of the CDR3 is TGTGCCAGCACATCACTAGATTCCTACGAGCAGTACTTC.

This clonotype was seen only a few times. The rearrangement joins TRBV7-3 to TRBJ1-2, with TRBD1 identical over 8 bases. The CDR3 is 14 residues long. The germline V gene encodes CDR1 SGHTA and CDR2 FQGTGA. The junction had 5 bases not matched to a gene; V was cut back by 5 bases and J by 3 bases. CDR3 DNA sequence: TGTGCCAGCAGCCCACCGGGACAGGACTATGGCTACACCTTC. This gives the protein CASSPPGQDYGYTF.

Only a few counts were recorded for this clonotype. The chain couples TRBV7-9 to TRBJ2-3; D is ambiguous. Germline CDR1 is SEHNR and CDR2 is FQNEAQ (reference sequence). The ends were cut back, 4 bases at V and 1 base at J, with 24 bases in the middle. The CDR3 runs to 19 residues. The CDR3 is CASSSTLLSGLWGTDTQYF. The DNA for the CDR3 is TGTGCCAGCAGCTCCACCCTACTAAGTGGGTTATGGGGCACAGATACGCAGTATTTT.

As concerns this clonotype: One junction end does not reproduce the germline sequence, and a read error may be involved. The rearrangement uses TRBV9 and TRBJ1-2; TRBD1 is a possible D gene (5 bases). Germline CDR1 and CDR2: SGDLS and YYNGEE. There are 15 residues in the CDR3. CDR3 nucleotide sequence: TGTACCAGCAGCGTAGAAGGGACCGGGGCCTATGGCTACACCTTC. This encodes CTSSVEGTGAYGYTF. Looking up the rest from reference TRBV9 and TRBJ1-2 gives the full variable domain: DSGVTQTPKHLITATGQRVTLRCSPRSGDLSVYWYQQSLDQGLQFLIQYYNGEERAKGNILERFSAQQFPDLHSELNLSSLELGDSALYFCTSSVEGTGAYGYTFGSGTRLTVV.

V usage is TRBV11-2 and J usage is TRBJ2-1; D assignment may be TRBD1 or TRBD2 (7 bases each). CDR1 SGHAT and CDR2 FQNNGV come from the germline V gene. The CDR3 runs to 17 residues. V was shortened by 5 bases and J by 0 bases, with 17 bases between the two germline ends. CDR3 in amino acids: CASSPGGATSSYNEQFF. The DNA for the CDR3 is TGTGCCAGCAGCCCAGGGGGGGCGACAAGCTCCTACAATGAGCAGTTCTTC.

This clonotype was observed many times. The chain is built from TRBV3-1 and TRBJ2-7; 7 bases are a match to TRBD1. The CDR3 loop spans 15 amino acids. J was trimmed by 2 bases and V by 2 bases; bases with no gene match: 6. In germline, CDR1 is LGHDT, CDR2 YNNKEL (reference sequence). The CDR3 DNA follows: TGTGCCAGCAGCCAATATCCGGGACAGACCTACGAGCAGTACTTC. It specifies CASSQYPGQTYEQYF.

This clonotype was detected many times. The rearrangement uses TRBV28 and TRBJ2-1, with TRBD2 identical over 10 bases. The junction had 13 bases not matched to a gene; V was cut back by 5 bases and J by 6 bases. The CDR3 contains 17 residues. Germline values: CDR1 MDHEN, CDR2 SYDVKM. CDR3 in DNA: TGTGCCAGCAGTCCCCGAACAGGGACTAGCGACCGCAATGAGCAGTTCTTC. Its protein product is CASSPRTGTSDRNEQFF.

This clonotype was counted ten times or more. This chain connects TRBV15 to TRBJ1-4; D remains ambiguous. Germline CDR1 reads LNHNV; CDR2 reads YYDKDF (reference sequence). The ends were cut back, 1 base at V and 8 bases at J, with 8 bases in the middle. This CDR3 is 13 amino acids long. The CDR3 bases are TGTGCCACCAGCAGAGGGGGTGGAGAAAAACTGTTTTTT. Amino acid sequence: CATSRGGGEKLFF.